The 31 T cell receptor beta chains below were found in one sample sequenced in a study of response to subunit inactivated influenza vaccine. One entry per CDR3 protein, called by TCRdb with MiXCR from the RT-PCR reads. The data show around 520,000 distinct CDR3 sequences, about an eighth seen once. The material sequenced was PBMCs from blood, taken on the day of vaccination. All receptors come from a man over 45 who received an inactivated influenza vaccine.

This clonotype was detected many times. This chain links TRBV5-1 with TRBJ2-2; D assignment may be TRBD1 or TRBD2 (5 bases each). Germline lookup yields CDR1 SGHRS and CDR2 YFSETQ. This CDR3 is built from 16 residues. The V end was cut by 4 bases, the J end by 2 bases, with 15 bases between. The CDR3 loop is CASSRPGRGNTGELFF. DNA for the CDR3: TGCGCCAGCAGCCGACCGGGAAGGGGAAACACCGGGGAGCTGTTTTTT.

The V call is TRBV20-1, the J call TRBJ2-7; 8 bases are a match to TRBD1. V trimming: 2 bases; J trimming: 2 bases; junction bases outside the gene matches: 2. The germline V gene has CDR1 DFQATT and CDR2 SNEGSKA (reference sequence). The CDR3 is 13 residues long. The CDR3 DNA is TGCAGTGCTAGAAACAGGGGGACCTACGAGCAGTACTTC. Translation gives CSARNRGTYEQYF.

This clonotype was counted a few times. The chain recombines TRBV5-1 with TRBJ2-3; D unclear. The CDR3 has 16 amino acids. Germline values: CDR1 SGHRS, CDR2 YFSETQ. The ends were cut back, 4 bases at V and 0 bases at J, with 15 bases in the middle. The CDR3 protein is CASSGRETDSTDTQYF. CDR3 bases: TGCGCCAGCAGCGGAAGAGAGACGGACAGCACAGATACGCAGTATTTT.

This clonotype was counted between two and nine times. In DNA form, the CDR3 reads TGTGCCACCGGGGACAGGGGAGATCAGCCCCAGCATTTT. As protein: CATGDRGDQPQHF. The chain couples TRBV12-3 or TRBV12-4 to TRBJ1-5, with TRBD1 matching 10 bases. The CDR3 covers 13 residues. Losses at the gene ends were 10 bases for V and 5 bases for J; bases not matched to a gene: 5.

Turning to this clonotype: Given a much more abundant clone one base away, this may be a read error. The chain carries TRBV20-1 and TRBJ2-1; possible D gene TRBD1, 5 bases. Germline V gives CDR1 DFQATT, CDR2 SNEGSKA (reference sequence). This CDR3 region has 12 residues. V lost 4 bases and J lost 6, with 10 bases in between. The CDR3 nucleotides read TGCAGTGCTAAGGAAGACAGCAATGAGCAGTTCTTC. It codes for CSAKEDSNEQFF.

This clonotype was detected ten times or more. The V and J genes are TRBV29-1 and TRBJ2-3, with 7 bases lining up with TRBD2. The germline CDR1 and CDR2 sequences are SQVTM and ANQGSEA. The CDR3 is 13 amino acids. V shed 4 bases, J shed 15 bases, and the junction held 16 bases outside the gene matches. This CDR3 is CSVAGRAGAYCYF. CDR3 bases: TGCAGCGTTGCAGGCCGCGCGGGAGCTTATTGCTATTTT.

The chain recombines TRBV6-2 or TRBV6-3 with TRBJ1-2; possible D gene TRBD1, 5 bases. This CDR3 spans 15 amino acids. Germline CDR1 is MNHEY and CDR2 is SVGEGT. V was trimmed by 4 bases and J by 6 bases, leaving 18 bases between them. This chain's CDR3 is CASSSEPRWGDGYTF. The CDR3 coding sequence is TGTGCCAGCAGTTCAGAACCCCGCTGGGGGGATGGCTACACCTTC.

This clonotype was observed a few times. The chain uses TRBV11-1 and TRBJ1-1, with TRBD1 identical over 8 bases. Germline CDR1 SGHAT, CDR2 FQDESV (reference sequence). The CDR3 sequence is 23 residues long. J lost 0 bases, V lost 0 bases, and 24 bases had no gene match. This chain's CDR3 is CASSLAYLSRTGGGLPMNTEAFF. The CDR3 DNA follows: TGTGCCAGCAGCTTAGCGTATCTAAGCCGAACAGGGGGAGGCTTACCCATGAACACTGAAGCTTTCTTT.

This clonotype was observed many times. The V call is TRBV28, the J call TRBJ2-4, with 7 bases matching TRBD1. The ends lost 6 bases at V and 1 base at J; junction bases unmatched: 9. The V gene's germline CDR1 is MDHEN and CDR2 SYDVKM. The CDR3 runs to 16 residues. As DNA, the CDR3 is TGTGCCAGCAGACGACAAACACAGGGGGCCAAAAACATTCAGTACTTC. This translates into CASRRQTQGAKNIQYF.

This clonotype showed up just a few times. No conserved phenylalanine or tryptophan ends this CDR3, so it is likely a read error. Because the CDR3's place on the DNA is in doubt, the DNA is left out and the CDR3 is given as listed by TCRdb. This chain's CDR3 is CASSHTSGDRAG. This sequence joins TRBV5-6 and TRBJ1-1; the table gives TRBD1 as D, unverified against the DNA. CDR1 is SGHDT, CDR2 YYEEEE, per germline. With termini counted, the CDR3 has 12 amino acids.

The V and J genes are TRBV5-6 and TRBJ1-2, with 9 bases identical to TRBD1. CDR1 and CDR2 from the germline V gene are SGHDT and YYEEEE. This CDR3 comprises 17 residues. With V trimmed by 2 bases and J by 5 bases, 13 bases remained unmatched. CDR3 sequence (DNA): TGTGCCAGCAGCTTAGCCGGGACAGGGTTTGGATCATATGGCTACACCTTC. Amino acid sequence: CASSLAGTGFGSYGYTF.

There are a few counts of this clonotype. The chain joins TRBV10-3 to TRBJ2-4; 11 positions agree with TRBD2. Germline CDR1 ENHRY, CDR2 SYGVKD. This CDR3 spans 14 amino acids. J gave up 9 bases and V 4 bases, and 5 bases lay outside the gene matches. This CDR3 reads CAISGEGLAAIQYF. The CDR3 DNA reads as TGTGCCATCAGTGGGGAGGGACTAGCGGCCATTCAGTACTTC.

This clonotype was counted ten times or more. V usage is TRBV5-1 and J usage is TRBJ1-1, with D possibly being TRBD1 (6 bases). CDR1 is SGHRS and CDR2 is YFSETQ in the germline V gene. The V gene lost 4 bases and the J gene lost 8 bases, with 18 bases spanning the gap. This CDR3 spans 14 amino acids. This CDR3 reads CASSKEGRGTEAFF. The CDR3 coding sequence is TGCGCCAGCAGCAAGGAGGGCAGGGGAACAGAAGCTTTCTTT.

The chain combines TRBV19 with TRBJ2-2; weak D call: TRBD2 (6 bases). The CDR3 extends over 15 amino acids. The V end was cut by 6 bases, the J end by 6 bases, with 17 bases between. From germline, CDR1 is LNHDA and CDR2 SQIVND (reference sequence). The CDR3 here is CASRTPGEWAGELFF. CDR3 nucleotides: TGTGCCAGTAGGACACCGGGAGAGTGGGCCGGGGAGCTGTTTTTT.

Comments on this clonotype: Being one base from a much bigger clone, this may be a read error. The chain uses TRBV20-1 and TRBJ2-3; 7 positions agree with TRBD2. The germline gives CDR1 DFQATT, CDR2 SNEGSKA (reference sequence). CDR3 size: 15 residues. After removal of 6 bases from V and 3 bases from J, the junction contained 12 bases not matched to a gene. CDR3 DNA sequence: TGCAGTGCAGAAACTATCGGGGGGACGACAGATACGCAGTATTTT. Translating gives CSAETIGGTTDTQYF.

This rearrangement joins TRBV4-1 to TRBJ2-2; D call uncertain. Germline V gives CDR1 MGHRA, CDR2 YSYEKL. Trimming pared 3 bases from V and 5 bases from J, leaving 13 bases between. The CDR3 runs to 15 residues. The CDR3 region has the DNA TGCGCCAGCAGCCACCCAGGCCCTAAAACCGGGGAGCTGTTTTTT. It encodes CASSHPGPKTGELFF.

This rearrangement joins TRBV7-9 to TRBJ1-1; 7 nucleotides line up with TRBD1. Trimming removed 10 bases from V and 1 base from J; junction bases left unmatched: 15. CDR3 size: 16 residues. Germline V gene sequence: CDR1 SEHNR, CDR2 FQNEAQ (reference sequence). The CDR3 DNA reads TGTGCCACCCGAAGGTCCGCCGGGACAGCGAACACTGAAGCTTTCTTT. Its protein product is CATRRSAGTANTEAFF.

The chain links TRBV30 to TRBJ2-3; weak D call: TRBD2 (5 bases). The CDR3 is 13 residues long. The V gene's germline CDR1 is GTSNPN and CDR2 SVGIG (reference sequence). V shed 5 bases and J shed 4 bases, with 13 bases lying between them. The CDR3 DNA follows: TGTGCCTGGTCCGCGGGTGGCCCAGATACGCAGTATTTT. Its translation: CAWSAGGPDTQYF.

This clonotype has at least ten counts. The rearrangement joins TRBV5-1 to TRBJ1-5; 8 positions agree with TRBD1. Germline trimming cut 5 bases from V and 9 bases from J; bases unmatched to any gene: 4. The CDR3 is 12 amino acids. Germline V gives CDR1 SGHRS, CDR2 YFSETQ. CDR3 in amino acids: CASRDGTGPQHF. The CDR3 DNA reads as TGCGCCAGCAGGGATGGGACAGGGCCCCAGCATTTT.

The V gene is TRBV5-1, the J gene TRBJ2-5; D is uncertain. CDR3 length: 15 amino acids. From germline, CDR1 is SGHRS and CDR2 YFSETQ. V lost 1 base to trimming and J lost 1 base, with 11 bases between them. The DNA of the CDR3 is TGCGCCAGCAGCTTGAGTGGCCCGATCCAAGAGACCCAGTACTTC. Protein product: CASSLSGPIQETQYF.

V gene TRBV9 combines with J gene TRBJ2-2, with D possibly matching TRBD1 (6 bases). This CDR3 has 17 residues. Germline V CDR1 and CDR2: SGDLS, YYNGEE. The V end lost 0 bases, the J end lost 4 bases, and 16 bases lay between the germline ends. The CDR3 DNA reads TGTGCCAGCAGCGTAGTAGGGACACTACGTTTCACCGGGGAGCTGTTTTTT. Amino acids: CASSVVGTLRFTGELFF. Looking up the rest from reference TRBV9 and TRBJ2-2 gives the full variable domain: DSGVTQTPKHLITATGQRVTLRCSPRSGDLSVYWYQQSLDQGLQFLIQYYNGEERAKGNILERFSAQQFPDLHSELNLSSLELGDSALYFCASSVVGTLRFTGELFFGEGSRLTVL.

This clonotype was counted between two and nine times. The CDR3 loop is CASSLGAVLETQYF. DNA for the CDR3: TGCGCCAGCAGCTTGGGGGCAGTCTTGGAGACCCAGTACTTC. The chain uses TRBV5-1 and TRBJ2-5, with D unresolved. CDR1 and CDR2 from the germline V gene are SGHRS and YFSETQ. The CDR3 has 14 residues. The V end was cut by 0 bases, the J end by 5 bases, with 11 bases between.

This clonotype has just a few counts. J is TRBJ1-1 and V is TRBV4-3; no clear D. The V gene lost 0 bases and the J gene lost 3 bases, with 11 bases spanning the gap. The CDR3 runs to 15 residues. Germline lookup yields CDR1 LGHNA and CDR2 YSLEER. The CDR3 DNA sequence: TGCGCCAGCAGCCAAGATTCCGCAGGCTACACTGAAGCTTTCTTT. Its protein is CASSQDSAGYTEAFF.

This clonotype has more than one count but fewer than ten. The CDR3 here is CASTSTLAARETQYF. Written as DNA, the CDR3 is TGTGCCAGCACCTCAACTCTAGCGGCGAGGGAGACCCAGTACTTC. This chain connects TRBV12-3 or TRBV12-4 to TRBJ2-5; 7 bases map to TRBD2. The CDR3 is 15 amino acids. Trimming at V came to 7 bases and at J to 5 bases, leaving 13 bases not matched to a gene.

The J gene is TRBJ2-7, the V gene TRBV7-9, with TRBD2 matching over 8 bases. Trimming at V came to 4 bases and at J to 2 bases, leaving 10 bases not matched to a gene. CDR1 SEHNR and CDR2 FQNEAQ come from the germline V gene (reference sequence). This CDR3 comprises 16 residues. Here the CDR3 reads CASSSSGGRKPYEQYF. Here the CDR3 DNA reads TGTGCCAGCAGCTCGTCCGGCGGGAGGAAACCCTACGAGCAGTACTTC.

This clonotype was counted between two and nine times. This rearrangement joins TRBV7-6 to TRBJ2-1, with 14 bases lining up with TRBD2. Per the germline V gene, CDR1 is SGHVS and CDR2 is FNYEAQ. This CDR3 has 18 residues. The junction had 12 bases not matched to a gene; V was cut back by 6 bases and J by 5 bases. The CDR3 sequence: CASRGTSGSLTAHNEQFF. DNA for the CDR3: TGTGCCAGCAGAGGGACTAGCGGGAGTCTGACCGCACACAATGAGCAGTTCTTC.

V is TRBV5-4 and J is TRBJ2-3; 13 bases map to TRBD2. The CDR3 runs 16 residues. Germline CDR1 reads SGHNT; CDR2 reads YYREEE (reference sequence). Trimming took 0 bases from V and 5 from J; bases not matched to a gene: 3. The CDR3 loop is CASSLAGLAGEDTQYF. The CDR3 DNA reads as TGTGCCAGCAGCTTGGCCGGACTAGCGGGGGAAGATACGCAGTATTTT.

This clonotype was counted only a few times. The chain combines TRBV5-5 with TRBJ2-1, with D unclear. Germline V gives CDR1 SGHKS, CDR2 YYEKEE (reference sequence). The ends were cut back, 1 base at V and 1 base at J, with 9 bases in the middle. The CDR3 has 15 amino acids. This chain's CDR3 is CASSLSEISYNEQFF. The CDR3 coding sequence is TGTGCCAGCAGCTTGAGCGAGATATCCTACAATGAGCAGTTCTTC.

V and J are TRBV7-9 and TRBJ2-2, with D perhaps assigned TRBD1 or TRBD2 (5 bases each). The germline V and J ends were trimmed by 6 bases and 9 bases, with 17 bases remaining between them. The germline CDR1 and CDR2 sequences are SEHNR and FQNEAQ (reference sequence). This CDR3 comprises 14 residues. The CDR3, as DNA: TGTGCCAGCAGAAGGGACGTAAGGGTCCGGGAGCTGTTTTTT. It codes for CASRRDVRVRELFF.

The chain is built from TRBV6-1 and TRBJ1-2, with D possibly TRBD1 on 5 matching bases. V was clipped by 2 bases and J by 4 bases, with 11 bases between them. The germline CDR1 and CDR2 sequences are MNHNS and SASEGT. This CDR3 spans 14 amino acids. The CDR3 bases are TGTGCCAGCAGTGAAAGGGGCATCTTCTATGGCTACACCTTC. Protein sequence: CASSERGIFYGYTF.

This clonotype was picked up many times. The chain couples TRBV7-9 to TRBJ2-1; possible D gene TRBD1, 6 bases. V lost 4 bases, J lost 1 base, and 14 bases lay in between. Germline CDR1 and CDR2: SEHNR and FQNEAQ (reference sequence). The CDR3 length is 16 residues. The CDR3 loop is CASSSFGQTSYNEQFF. The CDR3 nucleotides are TGTGCCAGCAGCTCCTTTGGACAGACTTCCTACAATGAGCAGTTCTTC.